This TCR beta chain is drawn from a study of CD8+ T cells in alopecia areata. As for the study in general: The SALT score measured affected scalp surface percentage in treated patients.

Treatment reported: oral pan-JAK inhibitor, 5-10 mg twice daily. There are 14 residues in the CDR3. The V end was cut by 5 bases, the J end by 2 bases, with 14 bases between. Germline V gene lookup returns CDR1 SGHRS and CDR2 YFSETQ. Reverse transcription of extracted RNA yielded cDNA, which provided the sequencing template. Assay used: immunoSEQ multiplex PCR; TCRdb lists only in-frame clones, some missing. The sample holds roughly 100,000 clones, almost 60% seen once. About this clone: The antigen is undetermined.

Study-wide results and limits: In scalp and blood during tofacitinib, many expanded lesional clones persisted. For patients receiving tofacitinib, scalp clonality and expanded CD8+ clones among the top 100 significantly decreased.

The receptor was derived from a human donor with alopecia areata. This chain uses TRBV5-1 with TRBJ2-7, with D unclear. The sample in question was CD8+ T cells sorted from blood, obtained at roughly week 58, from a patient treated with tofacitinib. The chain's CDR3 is CASSREWGTYEQYF. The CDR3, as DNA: TGCGCCAGCAGTAGAGAGTGGGGTACCTACGAGCAGTACTTC.